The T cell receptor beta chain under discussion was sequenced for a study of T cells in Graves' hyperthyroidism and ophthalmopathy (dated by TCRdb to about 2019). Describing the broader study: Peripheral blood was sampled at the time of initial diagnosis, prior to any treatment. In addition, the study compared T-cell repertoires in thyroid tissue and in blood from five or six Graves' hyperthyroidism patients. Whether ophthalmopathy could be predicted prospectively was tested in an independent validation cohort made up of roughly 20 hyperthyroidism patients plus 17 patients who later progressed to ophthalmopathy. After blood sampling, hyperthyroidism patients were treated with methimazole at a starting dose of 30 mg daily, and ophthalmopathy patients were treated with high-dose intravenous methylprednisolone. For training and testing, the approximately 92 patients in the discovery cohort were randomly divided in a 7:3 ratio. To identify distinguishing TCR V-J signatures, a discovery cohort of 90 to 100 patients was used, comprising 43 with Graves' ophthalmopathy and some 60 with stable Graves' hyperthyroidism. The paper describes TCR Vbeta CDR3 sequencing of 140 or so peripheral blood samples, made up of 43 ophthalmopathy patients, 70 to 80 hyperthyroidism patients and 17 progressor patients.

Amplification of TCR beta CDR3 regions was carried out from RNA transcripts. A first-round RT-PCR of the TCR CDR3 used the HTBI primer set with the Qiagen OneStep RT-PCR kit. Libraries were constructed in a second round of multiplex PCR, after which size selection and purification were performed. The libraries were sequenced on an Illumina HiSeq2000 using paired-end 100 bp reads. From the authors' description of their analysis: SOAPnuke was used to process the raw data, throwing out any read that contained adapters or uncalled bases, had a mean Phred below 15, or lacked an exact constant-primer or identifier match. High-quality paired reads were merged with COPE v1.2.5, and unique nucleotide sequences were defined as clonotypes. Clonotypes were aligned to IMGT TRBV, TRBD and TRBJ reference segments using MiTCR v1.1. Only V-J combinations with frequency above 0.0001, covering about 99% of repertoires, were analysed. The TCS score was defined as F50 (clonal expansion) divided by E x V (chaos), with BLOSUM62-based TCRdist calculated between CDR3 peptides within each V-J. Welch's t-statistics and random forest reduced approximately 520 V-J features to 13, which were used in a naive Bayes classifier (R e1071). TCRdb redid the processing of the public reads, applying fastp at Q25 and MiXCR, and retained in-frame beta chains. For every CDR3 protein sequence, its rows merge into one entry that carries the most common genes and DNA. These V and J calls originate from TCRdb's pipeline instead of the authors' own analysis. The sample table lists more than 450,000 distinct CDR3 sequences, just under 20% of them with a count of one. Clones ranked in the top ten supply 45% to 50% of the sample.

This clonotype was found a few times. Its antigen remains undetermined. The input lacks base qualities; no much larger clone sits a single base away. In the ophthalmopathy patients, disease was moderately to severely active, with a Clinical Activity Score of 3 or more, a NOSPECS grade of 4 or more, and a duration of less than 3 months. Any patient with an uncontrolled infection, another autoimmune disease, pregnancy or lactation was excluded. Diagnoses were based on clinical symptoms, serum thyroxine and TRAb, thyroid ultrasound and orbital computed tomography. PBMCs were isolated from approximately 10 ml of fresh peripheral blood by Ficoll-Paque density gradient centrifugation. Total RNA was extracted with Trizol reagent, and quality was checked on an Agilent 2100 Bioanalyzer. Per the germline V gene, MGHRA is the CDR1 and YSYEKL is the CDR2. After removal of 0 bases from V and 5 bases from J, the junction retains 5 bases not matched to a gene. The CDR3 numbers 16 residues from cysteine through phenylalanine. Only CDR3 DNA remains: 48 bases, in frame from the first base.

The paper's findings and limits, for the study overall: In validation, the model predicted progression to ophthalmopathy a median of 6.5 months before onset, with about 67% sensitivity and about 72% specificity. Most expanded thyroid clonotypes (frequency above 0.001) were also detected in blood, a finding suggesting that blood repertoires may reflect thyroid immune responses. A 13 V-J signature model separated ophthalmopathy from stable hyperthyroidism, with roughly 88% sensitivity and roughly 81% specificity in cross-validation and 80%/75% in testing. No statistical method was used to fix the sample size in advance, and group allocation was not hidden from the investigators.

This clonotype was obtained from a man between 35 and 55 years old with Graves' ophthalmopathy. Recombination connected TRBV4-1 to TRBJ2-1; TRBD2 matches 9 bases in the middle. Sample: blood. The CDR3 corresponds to CASSQERRGGDNEQFF. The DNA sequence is TGCGCCAGCAGCCAAGAGAGGCGGGGGGGTGACAATGAGCAGTTCTTC.